The T cell receptor beta chain described here comes from a study of early T cells in non-severe SARS-CoV-2 infection. The V segment lost 4 bases and the J segment 7 bases; nucleotides outside the gene matches: 5. The CDR3 length is 15 residues. CDR1 is SNHLY and CDR2 is FYNNEI in the germline V gene. Researchers tagged individual cDNA molecules with unique molecular identifiers. Via MiXCR, TCRdb re-called the 5' RACE reads, giving one row per CDR3 protein. The sample shows around 80,000 distinct CDR3 sequences, roughly 12% of them seen only once. The sequencing sample was made of whole blood. The source of this sequence is an adult who was a healthcare worker with PCR-confirmed SARS-CoV-2 infection or an uninfected control (not recorded which). The V gene is TRBV2, the J gene TRBJ2-1, with 12 bases that match TRBD2. The CDR3 coding sequence is TGTGCCAGCAGTGTACCTAGCGGGAGGGGGAATGAGCAGTTCTTC. Amino acid sequence: CASSVPSGRGNEQFF.